This T cell receptor beta chain was profiled in a study of T-cell reconstitution after alpha-beta-depleted transplantation in children. The CDR3 extends over 16 amino acids. After removal of 5 bases from V and 1 base from J, the junction contained 8 bases not matched to a gene. Regarding this clonotype: What it binds is not known.

Study outcomes and limitations: Newly made T cells mostly supplied T-cell counts and diversity one year after transplant.

Unique molecular identifiers were built into the TCRbeta library. TCRdb reprocessed the PCR reads via MiXCR and lists one record per CDR3 protein. The sample includes approximately 190,000 distinct CDR3 sequences, roughly 9.1% seen only once; the top ten take about a third. This specimen was PBMCs, mostly from graft donor cells, taken 360 days after TCRalphabeta/CD19-depleted stem cell transplant. The chain couples TRBV12-3 or TRBV12-4 to TRBJ1-5; 7 bases match TRBD1. This receptor was identified in a male patient between 2 and 10 years old who had a stem cell transplant for acute myeloid leukemia, so the T cells may come from the graft donor. The CDR3 DNA reads TGTGCCAGCAGTCCGACAGGGTCTAGGAGCAATCAGCCCCAGCATTTT. Encoded protein: CASSPTGSRSNQPQHF.